This T cell receptor beta chain was identified during a study of T cell repertoires in cytomegalovirus infection. In TCRdb, the reads were re-called with MiXCR into one record per CDR3 protein. This table has 170,000 or so distinct CDR3 sequences, about 17% appearing once. The CDR3 has 14 residues. Germline V CDR1 and CDR2: MNHEY, SMNVEV (reference sequence). V was shortened by 5 bases and J by 5 bases, with 15 bases between the two germline ends. The receptor was isolated from a human donor in good health (CMV status not recorded). Some clones in this sample may be carry-over from other donors' samples. The chain uses TRBV27 and TRBJ2-5, with D uncertain. Sequenced sample: CD8+ T cells from PBMCs. The CDR3 bases are TGTGCCAGCAGTACTCGGGCTTTGAGGGAGACCCAGTACTTC. Protein sequence: CASSTRALRETQYF.